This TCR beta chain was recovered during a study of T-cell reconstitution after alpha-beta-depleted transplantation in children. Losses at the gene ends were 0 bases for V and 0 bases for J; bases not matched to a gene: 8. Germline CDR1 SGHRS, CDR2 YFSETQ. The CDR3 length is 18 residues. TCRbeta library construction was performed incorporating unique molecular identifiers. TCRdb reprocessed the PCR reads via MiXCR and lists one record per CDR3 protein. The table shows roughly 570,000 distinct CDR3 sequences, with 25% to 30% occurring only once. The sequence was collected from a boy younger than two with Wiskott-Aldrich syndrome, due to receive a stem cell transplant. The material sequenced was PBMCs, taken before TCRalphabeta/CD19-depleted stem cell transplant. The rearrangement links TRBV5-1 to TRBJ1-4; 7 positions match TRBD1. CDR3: CASSLESDRRATNEKLFF. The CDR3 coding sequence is TGCGCCAGCAGCTTGGAGTCGGACAGGAGGGCAACTAATGAAAAACTGTTTTTT.